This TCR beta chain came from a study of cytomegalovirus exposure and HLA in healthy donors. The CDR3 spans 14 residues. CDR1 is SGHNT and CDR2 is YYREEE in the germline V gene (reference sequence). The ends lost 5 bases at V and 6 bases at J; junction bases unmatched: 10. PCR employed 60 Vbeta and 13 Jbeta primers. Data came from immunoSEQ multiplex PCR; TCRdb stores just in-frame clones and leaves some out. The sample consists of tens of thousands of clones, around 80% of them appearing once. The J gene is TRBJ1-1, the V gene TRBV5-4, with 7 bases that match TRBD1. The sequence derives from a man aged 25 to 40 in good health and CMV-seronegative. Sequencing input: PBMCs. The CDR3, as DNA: TGTGCCAGCAGACGACGAGGGGGCGACCCTGAAGCTTTCTTT. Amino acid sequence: CASRRRGGDPEAFF.